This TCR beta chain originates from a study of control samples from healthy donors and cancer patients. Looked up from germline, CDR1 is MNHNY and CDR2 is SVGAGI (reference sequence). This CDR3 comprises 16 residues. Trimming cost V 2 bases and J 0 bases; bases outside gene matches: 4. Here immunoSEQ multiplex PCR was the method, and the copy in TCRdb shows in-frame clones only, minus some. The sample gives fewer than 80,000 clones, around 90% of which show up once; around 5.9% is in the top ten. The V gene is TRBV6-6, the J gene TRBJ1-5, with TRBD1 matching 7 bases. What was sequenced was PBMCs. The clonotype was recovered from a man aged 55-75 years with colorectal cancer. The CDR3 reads CASSYRTGNSNQPQHF. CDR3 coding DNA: TGTGCCAGCAGTTACCGGACAGGAAATAGCAATCAGCCCCAGCATTTT.